A selection of T cell receptor beta chains follows, all from one sample in a study of response to subunit inactivated influenza vaccine. One entry per CDR3 protein, called by TCRdb with MiXCR from the RT-PCR reads. The table includes about 480,000 distinct CDR3 sequences, over 10% detected once. The sequences come from PBMCs from blood, collected 35 to 45 days after vaccination. The receptor source for this set is a man aged 45-65 years who received an inactivated influenza vaccine. Each CDR3 is given with its conserved first and last residue. Each record gives: V gene, clone size, D gene, J gene, CDR3 protein, CDR3 DNA. A D gene is named only where the DNA matches it firmly. The size of a clone is reported for some rows only, either as once, few or many, or as a class for expanded clones.

TRBV18	NA	NA	TRBJ2-7	CASSPPLQTTYEQYF	TGTGCCAGCTCACCACCGCTCCAGACAACCTACGAGCAGTACTTC
TRBV4-3	NA	NA	TRBJ1-1	CASSQDLLGPFQALF	TGCGCCAGCAGCCAAGATTTACTGGGGCCATTTCAGGCTCTCTTT
TRBV4-3	many	NA	TRBJ2-2	CASSQENLGTGELFF	TGCGCCAGCAGCCAGGAAAACCTGGGGACGGGGGAGCTGTTTTTT
TRBV5-6	few	NA	TRBJ2-4	CASSLLGLDIQYF	TGTGCCAGCAGCTTACTAGGACTGGACATTCAGTACTTC
TRBV4-3	NA	TRBD2	TRBJ2-7	CASSQVGGKEQYF	TGCGCCAGCAGCCAAGTCGGGGGGAAAGAGCAGTACTTC
TRBV18	NA	NA	TRBJ2-3	CASSRSGGQSDTQYF	TGTGCCAGCTCACGTTCGGGGGGCCAGTCAGATACGCAGTATTTT
TRBV12-3/TRBV12-4	many	TRBD2	TRBJ2-1	CASSPTSGGDEQFF	TGTGCCAGCAGTCCTACCAGCGGGGGCGATGAGCAGTTCTTC
TRBV18	NA	NA	TRBJ2-3	CASSPPSFAGGIADTQYF	TGTGCCAGCTCACCACCCTCCTTCGCCGGGGGCATTGCAGATACGCAGTATTTT
TRBV7-2	few	TRBD2	TRBJ2-7	CASSLAGTSGKLEQYF	TGTGCCAGCAGCTTAGCAGGGACTAGCGGGAAACTGGAGCAGTACTTC
TRBV6-1	NA	TRBD1	TRBJ2-5	CASSDPHRGWETQYF	TGTGCCAGCAGCGACCCTCACAGGGGGTGGGAGACCCAGTACTTC
TRBV6-2/TRBV6-3	few	TRBD1	TRBJ1-1	CASSYYKGTGKAFF	TGTGCCAGCAGTTACTATAAAGGGACAGGGAAAGCTTTCTTT
TRBV20-1	few	NA	TRBJ2-5	CSASFQGRAETQYF	TGCAGTGCTAGTTTCCAGGGTCGTGCGGAGACCCAGTACTTC
TRBV5-4	few	TRBD2	TRBJ2-3	CASSFKAGGTDTQYF	TGTGCCAGCAGCTTCAAAGCGGGAGGCACAGATACGCAGTATTTT
TRBV5-1	few	TRBD2	TRBJ2-7	CASSLGTSGPGEQYF	TGCGCCAGCAGCTTGGGCACTAGCGGGCCGGGGGAGCAGTACTTC
TRBV10-2	NA	TRBD1	TRBJ1-5	CASSDTGVSNQPQHF	TGCGCCAGCAGTGACACAGGGGTTAGCAATCAGCCCCAGCATTTT
TRBV5-5	NA	TRBD1	TRBJ2-3	CASSFNIWDRAADTQYF	TGTGCCAGCAGCTTCAACATTTGGGACAGGGCAGCAGATACGCAGTATTTT
TRBV6-1	NA	NA	TRBJ2-5	CASREPGRGTIQYF	TGTGCCAGCAGAGAACCCGGACGGGGAACGATCCAGTACTTC
TRBV7-2	few	NA	TRBJ1-5	CASSLDHLNNQPQHF	TGTGCCAGCAGCTTAGATCATCTGAACAATCAGCCCCAGCATTTT
TRBV20-1	few	NA	TRBJ2-5	CSAPTKESNQETQYF	TGCAGTGCTCCCACGAAGGAGAGCAATCAAGAGACCCAGTACTTC
TRBV19	NA	TRBD2	TRBJ2-1	CASSMGGVNEQFF	TGTGCCAGTAGTATGGGAGGGGTCAATGAGCAGTTCTTC
TRBV20-1	NA	NA	TRBJ1-5	CSARKGNGQPQHF	TGCAGTGCTAGAAAGGGTAATGGTCAGCCCCAGCATTTT
TRBV12-3/TRBV12-4	NA	NA	TRBJ1-1	CASSLRGQNTEAFF	TGTGCCAGCAGCCTCCGGGGACAGAACACTGAAGCTTTCTTT
TRBV11-2	few	NA	TRBJ1-1	CASSLQVTGDTEAFF	TGTGCCAGCAGCTTGCAGGTAACGGGGGACACTGAAGCTTTCTTT
TRBV11-2	few	NA	TRBJ2-3	CASRIRAIDTQYF	TGTGCCAGCAGAATCAGGGCGATAGATACGCAGTATTTT
TRBV7-2	few	TRBD2	TRBJ2-1	CASRLLARNEQFF	TGTGCCAGCAGGCTACTAGCGCGAAATGAGCAGTTCTTC
TRBV24-1	few	TRBD1	TRBJ1-2	CATSDRTGSGYTF	TGTGCCACCAGTGACCGGACAGGGAGTGGCTACACCTTC
TRBV20-1	few	TRBD1	TRBJ1-1	CSARDETGRWDTEAFF	TGCAGTGCCCGGGACGAGACAGGGAGGTGGGACACTGAAGCTTTCTTT
TRBV6-2/TRBV6-3	NA	TRBD1	TRBJ2-1	CASRYQTGGTYNEQFF	TGTGCCAGCCGATACCAGACAGGGGGAACCTACAATGAGCAGTTCTTC
TRBV7-9	NA	NA	TRBJ2-7	CASSRGHRPVGEQYF	TGTGCCAGCAGCCGGGGACACCGCCCTGTCGGCGAGCAGTACTTC
TRBV20-1	few	NA	TRBJ1-6	CSAHREQGGSPLHF	TGCAGTGCCCATAGGGAACAGGGAGGTTCACCCCTCCACTTT
TRBV7-9	NA	NA	TRBJ2-6	CASSSDSIVFGANVLTF	TGTGCCAGCAGCTCGGACAGCATCGTCTTTGGGGCCAACGTCCTGACTTTC
TRBV7-2	NA	NA	TRBJ2-2	CASSSRQGSGELFF	TGTGCCAGCAGCTCCAGGCAGGGTTCCGGGGAGCTGTTTTTT
TRBV24-1	few	NA	TRBJ1-5	CATSDPRAGQPQHF	TGTGCCACCAGTGATCCCAGGGCAGGACAGCCCCAGCATTTT
TRBV7-2	many	NA	TRBJ1-1	CASSLGVLNTEAFF	TGTGCCAGCAGCTTAGGGGTGTTGAACACTGAAGCTTTCTTT
TRBV20-1	NA	TRBD2	TRBJ2-3	CSARDAGDYTDTQYF	TGCAGTGCTAGAGACGCGGGAGACTACACAGATACGCAGTATTTT
TRBV7-3	NA	NA	TRBJ2-2	CASSSGTHTGELFF	TGTGCCAGCAGCTCCGGGACACACACCGGGGAGCTGTTTTTT
TRBV6-5	NA	TRBD1	TRBJ1-2	CASSSQPGQGDYGYTF	TGTGCCAGCAGTTCTCAACCGGGACAGGGGGACTATGGCTACACCTTC
TRBV20-1	many	NA	TRBJ2-7	CSADAGTYEQYF	TGCAGTGCTGATGCGGGGACCTACGAGCAGTACTTC
TRBV7-7	NA	NA	TRBJ2-5	CASSLGVPPETQYF	TGTGCTAGCAGCCTAGGTGTTCCCCCAGAGACCCAGTACTTC
TRBV12-3/TRBV12-4	many	NA	TRBJ2-1	CASSLPPSSYNEQFF	TGTGCCAGCAGTTTACCCCCGAGCTCCTACAATGAGCAGTTCTTC